This T cell receptor beta chain came from a study of tumor-infiltrating lymphocytes in primary liver carcinoma. The overall study: Per sample, productive TCRbeta reads numbered roughly 3.5 to 7.13 million, similar across tissue types.

Both RNA and DNA were isolated together from about 21-30 mg of bulk tissue that had not been sorted. By surgical resection, the patients were treated for their primary liver carcinoma. A remark on this clonotype: Antigen: not known.

Production of TCR beta cDNA used about 500 ng total RNA together with a constant-region primer. For TCR beta, libraries were produced by three nested multiplex PCR rounds using slightly modified ARM-PCR. It was with TRBV1-TRBV30 forward primers and a C-beta reverse primer that the first two PCR rounds were run, at 10 to 11 cycles each. TCRdb analysed the multiplex PCR reads with MiXCR anew, one entry per CDR3 protein. The sample lists about 120,000 distinct CDR3 sequences, less than 75% occurring once. V gave up 2 bases and J gave up 12 bases; unmatched junction bases: 12. The CDR3 is 14 amino acids. Germline V lookup: CDR1 MDHEN, CDR2 SYDVKM. Findings of the study overall: The difference in top-250-clone fraction between tumors and blood was significant, favoring tumors (p = 0.039).

The TCR comes from a woman aged 60-70 years with primary liver carcinoma and hepatitis B virus infection. What was sequenced was tumor-adjacent normal liver tissue. The chain carries TRBV28 and TRBJ2-7, with 8 bases identical to TRBD2. The DNA of the CDR3 is TGTGCCAGCAGTTTAGGAGCGGGAGCTGCCAAGCGGTACTTC. It specifies CASSLGAGAAKRYF. Looking up the rest from reference TRBV28 and TRBJ2-7 gives the full variable domain: DVKVTQSSRYLVKRTGEKVFLECVQDMDHENMFWYRQDPGLGLRLIYFSYDVKMKEKGDIPEGYSVSREKKERFSLILESASTNQTSMYLCASSLGAGAAKRYFGPGTRLTVT.